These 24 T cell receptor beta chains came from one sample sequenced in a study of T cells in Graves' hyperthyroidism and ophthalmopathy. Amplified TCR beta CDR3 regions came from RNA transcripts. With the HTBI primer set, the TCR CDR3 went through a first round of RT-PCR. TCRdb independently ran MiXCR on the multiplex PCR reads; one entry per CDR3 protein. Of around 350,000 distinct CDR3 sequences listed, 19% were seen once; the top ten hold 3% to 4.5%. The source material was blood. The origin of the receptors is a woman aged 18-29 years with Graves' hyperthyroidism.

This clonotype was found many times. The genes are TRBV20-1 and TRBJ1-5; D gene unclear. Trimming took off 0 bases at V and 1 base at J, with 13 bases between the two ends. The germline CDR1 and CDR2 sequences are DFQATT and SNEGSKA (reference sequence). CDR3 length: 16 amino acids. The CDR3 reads CSARDPGRESNQPQHF. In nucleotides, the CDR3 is TGCAGTGCTAGAGATCCAGGCCGGGAAAGCAATCAGCCCCAGCATTTT.

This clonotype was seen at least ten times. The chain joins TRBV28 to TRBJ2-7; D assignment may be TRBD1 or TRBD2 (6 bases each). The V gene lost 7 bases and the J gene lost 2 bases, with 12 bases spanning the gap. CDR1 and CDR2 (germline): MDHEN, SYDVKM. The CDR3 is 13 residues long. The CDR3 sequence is CASIRGTTYEQYF. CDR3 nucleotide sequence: TGTGCCAGCATCCGGGGGACAACCTACGAGCAGTACTTC.

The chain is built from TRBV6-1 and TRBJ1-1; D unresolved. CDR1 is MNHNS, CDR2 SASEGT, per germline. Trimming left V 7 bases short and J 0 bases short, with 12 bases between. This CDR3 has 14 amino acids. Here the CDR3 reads CASIVAQLNTEAFF. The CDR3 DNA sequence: TGTGCCAGCATCGTAGCACAGCTGAACACTGAAGCTTTCTTT.

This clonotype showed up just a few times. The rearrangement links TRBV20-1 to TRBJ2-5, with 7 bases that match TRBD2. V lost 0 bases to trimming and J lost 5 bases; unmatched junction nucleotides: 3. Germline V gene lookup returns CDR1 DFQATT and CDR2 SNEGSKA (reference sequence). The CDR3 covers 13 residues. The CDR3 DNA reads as TGCAGTGCTAGAGATCTCGGGAGGGAGACCCAGTACTTC. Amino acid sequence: CSARDLGRETQYF.

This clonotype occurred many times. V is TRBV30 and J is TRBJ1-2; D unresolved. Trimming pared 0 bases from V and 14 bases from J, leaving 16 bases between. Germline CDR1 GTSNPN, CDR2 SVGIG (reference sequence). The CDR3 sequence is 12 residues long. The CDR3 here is CAWSVSPIQQTF. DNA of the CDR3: TGTGCCTGGAGTGTTTCTCCGATCCAGCAAACCTTC.

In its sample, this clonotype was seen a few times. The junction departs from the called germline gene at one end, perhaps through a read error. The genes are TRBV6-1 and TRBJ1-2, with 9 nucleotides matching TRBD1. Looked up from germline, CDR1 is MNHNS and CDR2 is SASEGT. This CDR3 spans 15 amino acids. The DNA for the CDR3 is TGTGCCATCAGTGAAGCGGACAGGGGACACTATGGCTACACCTTC. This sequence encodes CAISEADRGHYGYTF.

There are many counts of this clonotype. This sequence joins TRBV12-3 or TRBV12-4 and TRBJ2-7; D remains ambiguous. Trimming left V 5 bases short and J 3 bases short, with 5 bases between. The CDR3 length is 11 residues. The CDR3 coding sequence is TGTGCCAGCAGTCAACTCTACGAGCAGTACTTC. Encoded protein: CASSQLYEQYF.

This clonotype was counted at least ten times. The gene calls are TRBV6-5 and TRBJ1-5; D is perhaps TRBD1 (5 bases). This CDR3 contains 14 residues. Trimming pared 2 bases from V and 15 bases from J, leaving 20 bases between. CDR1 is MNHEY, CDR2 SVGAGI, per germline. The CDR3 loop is CASSYTLPPGNWHF. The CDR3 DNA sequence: TGTGCCAGCAGTTACACCCTACCCCCAGGGAATTGGCATTTT.

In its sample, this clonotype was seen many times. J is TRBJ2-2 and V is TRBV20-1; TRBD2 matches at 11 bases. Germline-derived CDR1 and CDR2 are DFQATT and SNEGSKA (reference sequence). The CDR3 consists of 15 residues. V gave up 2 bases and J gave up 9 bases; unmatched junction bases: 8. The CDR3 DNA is TGCAGTGCTAGACTAGCGGGGGGCGGGACCCGGGAGCTGTTTTTT. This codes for CSARLAGGGTRELFF.

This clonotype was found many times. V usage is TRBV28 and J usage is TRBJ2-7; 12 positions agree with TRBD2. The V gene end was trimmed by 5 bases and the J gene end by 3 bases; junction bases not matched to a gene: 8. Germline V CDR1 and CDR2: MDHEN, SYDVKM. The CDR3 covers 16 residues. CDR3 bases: TGTGCCAGCAGTGCCTTGCTAGCGGGGGGGTACTACGAGCAGTACTTC. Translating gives CASSALLAGGYYEQYF.

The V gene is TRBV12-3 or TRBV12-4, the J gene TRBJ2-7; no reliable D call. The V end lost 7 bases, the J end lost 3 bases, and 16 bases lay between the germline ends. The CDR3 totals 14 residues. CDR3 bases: TGTGCCAGCACCGATAGTCGGATCGGCTACGAGCAGTACGTC. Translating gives CASTDSRIGYEQYV.

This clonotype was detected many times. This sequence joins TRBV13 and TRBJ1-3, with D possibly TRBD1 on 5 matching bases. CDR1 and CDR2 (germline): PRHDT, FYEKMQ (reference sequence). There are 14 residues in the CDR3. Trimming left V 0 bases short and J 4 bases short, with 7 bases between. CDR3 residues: CASSLGTEGNTIYF. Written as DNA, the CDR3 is TGTGCCAGCAGCTTAGGGACAGAAGGAAACACCATATATTTT.

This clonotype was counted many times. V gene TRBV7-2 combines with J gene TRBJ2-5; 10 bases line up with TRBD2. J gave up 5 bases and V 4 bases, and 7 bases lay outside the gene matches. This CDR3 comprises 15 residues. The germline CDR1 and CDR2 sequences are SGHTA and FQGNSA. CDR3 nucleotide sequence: TGTGCCAGCAGCTGGACTAGCGGATCAAGGGAGACCCAGTACTTC. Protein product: CASSWTSGSRETQYF.

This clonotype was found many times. CDR3 protein: CASCRGTSEAFF. The CDR3 nucleotides read TGTGCCAGCTGCAGGGGGACCAGTGAAGCTTTCTTT. The chain links TRBV12-3 or TRBV12-4 to TRBJ1-1; 7 positions agree with TRBD1. The CDR3 loop spans 12 amino acids. V lost 8 bases, J lost 7 bases, and 7 bases stayed unmatched.

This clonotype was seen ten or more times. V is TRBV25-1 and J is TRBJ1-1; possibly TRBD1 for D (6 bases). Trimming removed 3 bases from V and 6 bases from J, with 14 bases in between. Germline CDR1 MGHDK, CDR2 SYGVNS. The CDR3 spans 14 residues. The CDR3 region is CASSEAGEVAEAFF. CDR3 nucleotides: TGTGCCAGCAGTGAGGCAGGGGAGGTTGCTGAAGCTTTCTTT. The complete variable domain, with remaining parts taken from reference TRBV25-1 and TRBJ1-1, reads EADIYQTPRYLVIGTGKKITLECSQTMGHDKMYWYQQDPGMELHLIHYSYGVNSTEKGDLSSESTVSRIRTEHFPLTLESARPSHTSQYLCASSEAGEVAEAFFGQGTRLTVV.

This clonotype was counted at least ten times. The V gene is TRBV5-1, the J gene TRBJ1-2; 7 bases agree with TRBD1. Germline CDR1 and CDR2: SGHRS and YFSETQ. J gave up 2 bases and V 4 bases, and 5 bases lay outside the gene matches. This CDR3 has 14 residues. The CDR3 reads CASSAQGQNYGYTF. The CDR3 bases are TGCGCCAGCAGCGCGCAGGGACAGAACTATGGCTACACCTTC.

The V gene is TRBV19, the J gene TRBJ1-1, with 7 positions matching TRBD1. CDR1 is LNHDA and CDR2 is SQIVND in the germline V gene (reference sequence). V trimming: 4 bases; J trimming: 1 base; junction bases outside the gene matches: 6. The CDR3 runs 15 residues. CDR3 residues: CASSSSGQPNTEAFF. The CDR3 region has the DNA TGTGCCAGTAGTAGCTCGGGACAGCCGAACACTGAAGCTTTCTTT.

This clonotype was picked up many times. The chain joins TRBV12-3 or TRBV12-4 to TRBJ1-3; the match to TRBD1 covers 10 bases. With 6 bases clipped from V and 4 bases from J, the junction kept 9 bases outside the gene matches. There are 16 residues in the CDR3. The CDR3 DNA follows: TGTGCCAGCAGCCCTACCCGGGACAGGGGCGGAAACACCATATATTTT. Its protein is CASSPTRDRGGNTIYF.

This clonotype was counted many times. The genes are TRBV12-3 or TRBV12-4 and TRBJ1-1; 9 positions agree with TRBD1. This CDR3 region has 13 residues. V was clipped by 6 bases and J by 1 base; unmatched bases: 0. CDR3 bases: TGTGCCAGCAGGGACAGGGGGAACACTGAAGCTTTCTTT. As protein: CASRDRGNTEAFF.

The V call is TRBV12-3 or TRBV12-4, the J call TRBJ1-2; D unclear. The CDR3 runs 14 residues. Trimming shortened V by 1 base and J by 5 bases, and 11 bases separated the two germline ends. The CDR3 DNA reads TGTGCCAGCAGTTTAGGGACCCTCGAGTATGGCTACACCTTC. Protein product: CASSLGTLEYGYTF.

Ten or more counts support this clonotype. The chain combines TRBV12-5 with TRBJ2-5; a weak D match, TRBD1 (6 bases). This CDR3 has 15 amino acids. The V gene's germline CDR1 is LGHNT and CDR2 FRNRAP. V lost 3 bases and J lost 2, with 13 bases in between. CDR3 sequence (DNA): TGTGCTAGTGGTTTCCAGGGGACATTTCAAGAGACCCAGTACTTC. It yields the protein CASGFQGTFQETQYF.

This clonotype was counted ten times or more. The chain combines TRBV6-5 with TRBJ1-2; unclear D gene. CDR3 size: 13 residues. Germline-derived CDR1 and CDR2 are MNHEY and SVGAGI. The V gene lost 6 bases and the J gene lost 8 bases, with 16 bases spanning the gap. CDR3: CASRRGVNGGYTF. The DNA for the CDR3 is TGTGCCAGCAGACGCGGGGTAAATGGAGGCTACACCTTC.

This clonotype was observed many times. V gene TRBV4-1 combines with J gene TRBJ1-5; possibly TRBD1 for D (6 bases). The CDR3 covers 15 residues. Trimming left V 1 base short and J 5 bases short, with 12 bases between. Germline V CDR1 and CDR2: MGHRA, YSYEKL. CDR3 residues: CASSQVGRGDQPQHF. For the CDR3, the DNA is TGCGCCAGCAGCCAAGTCGGCAGGGGAGATCAGCCCCAGCATTTT.

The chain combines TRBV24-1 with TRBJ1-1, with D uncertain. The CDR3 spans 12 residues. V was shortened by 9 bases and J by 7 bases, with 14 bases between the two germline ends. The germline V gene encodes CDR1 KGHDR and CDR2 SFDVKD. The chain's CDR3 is CATSDGAIEAFF. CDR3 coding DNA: TGTGCCACCTCAGACGGCGCCATTGAAGCTTTCTTT.